This T cell receptor beta chain was identified in a study of cytomegalovirus exposure and HLA in healthy donors. General observations from the study: Fewer N-insertions (relative to the approximately 700-donor mean) were reportedly seen in an Asian-associated ancestry cluster in a later analysis. In a later analysis, a missense DCLRE1C variant was linked to TCR beta V- and J-gene trimming.

Though nominally healthy at sampling, donors likely had unrecorded immune exposures. The CDR3 has 15 residues. Germline assignment: CDR1 SGHRS and CDR2 YFSETQ. After removal of 2 bases from V and 5 bases from J, the junction contained 9 bases not matched to a gene. Of note for this clone: The target antigen is unknown.

The PCR had 60 Vbeta and 13 Jbeta primers. Method: immunoSEQ multiplex PCR; TCRdb's copy keeps in-frame clones and lacks some. The sample records 160,000 or so clones, 75% to 90% being singletons. The receptor's source is a man over 45 in good health and CMV-seropositive. Sequencing input: PBMCs. The chain is built from TRBV5-1 and TRBJ2-7, with 8 bases identical to TRBD2. Written as DNA, the CDR3 is TGCGCCAGCAGCTTTACTAGCGGCCTCCTAGACGAGCAGTACTTC. It is translated as CASSFTSGLLDEQYF.